These 9 T cell receptor beta chains were all obtained from the same sample, sequenced in a study of OX40 agonist ivuxolimab in advanced cancers. Here immunoSEQ multiplex PCR was the method, and the copy in TCRdb shows in-frame clones only, minus some. The top ten clones hold more than 0.9% of a sample with fewer than 65,000 clones, roughly 85% of them seen once. The sequences come from CD4+ or CD8+ T cells sorted from blood, collected in a trial of the OX40 agonist ivuxolimab. These receptors were taken from an adult with an advanced solid tumor such as melanoma, head and neck, liver or kidney cancer.

The chain recombines TRBV19 with TRBJ2-7, with 8 bases that match TRBD1. The CDR3 length is 19 residues. With 2 bases clipped from V and 2 bases from J, the junction kept 17 bases outside the gene matches. Germline V gives CDR1 LNHDA, CDR2 SQIVND (reference sequence). CDR3 loop: CASSIHGGHDRGTPYEQYF. CDR3 sequence (DNA): TGTGCCAGTAGTATACACGGGGGACACGACAGGGGTACTCCCTACGAGCAGTACTTC. Drawing the rest from reference TRBV19 and TRBJ2-7, the complete variable domain is DGGITQSPKYLFRKEGQNVTLSCEQNLNHDAMYWYRQDPGQGLRLIYYSQIVNDFQKGDIAEGYSVSREKKESFPLTVTSAQKNPTAFYLCASSIHGGHDRGTPYEQYFGPGTRLTVT.

CDR3 bases: TGCGCCAGCAGCCAAGATCTGGTGGAAATAGCCAAAAACATTCAGTACTTC. Translating gives CASSQDLVEIAKNIQYF. The chain couples TRBV4-1 to TRBJ2-4; no firm D call. V lost 0 bases to trimming and J lost 0 bases, with 12 bases between them. Per germline, CDR1 MGHRA and CDR2 YSYEKL. The CDR3 consists of 17 residues.

The rearrangement links TRBV5-1 to TRBJ2-1, with 8 bases lining up with TRBD2. This CDR3 has 15 amino acids. Germline-derived CDR1 and CDR2 are SGHRS and YFSETQ. V was clipped by 0 bases and J by 9 bases; unmatched bases: 8. CDR3 in DNA: TGCGCCAGCAGCTTGGCCGGGCGGGAGGCCGGTGAGCAGTTCTTC. It yields the protein CASSLAGREAGEQFF.

V is TRBV7-8 and J is TRBJ2-2; the D is unclear. CDR3 length equals 14 residues. The ends were cut back, 5 bases at V and 0 bases at J, with 7 bases in the middle. Germline V gene data show CDR1 as SGHVS and CDR2 as FQNEAQ. The CDR3 region has the DNA TGTGCCAGCAGCCGCGGTGCGAACACCGGGGAGCTGTTTTTT. Encoded protein: CASSRGANTGELFF.

The count of this clone is one. V and J are TRBV27 and TRBJ1-5; D is perhaps TRBD1 (6 bases). Trimming pared 4 bases from V and 1 base from J, leaving 8 bases between. The CDR3 is 14 amino acids. CDR1 is MNHEY and CDR2 is SMNVEV in the germline V gene (reference sequence). In DNA form, the CDR3 reads TGTGCCAGCAGTTCACAGGGAAGCAATCAGCCCCAGCATTTT. Translated, it gives CASSSQGSNQPQHF.

This chain joins TRBV15 and TRBJ2-2; 7 bases agree with TRBD2. CDR1 and CDR2 from the germline V gene are LNHNV and YYDKDF (reference sequence). V lost 1 base, J lost 1 base, and 6 bases stayed unmatched. The CDR3 sequence is 17 residues long. The CDR3 DNA follows: TGTGCCACCAGCAGAGCGGGGGGTCTGCTGAACACCGGGGAGCTGTTTTTT. This codes for CATSRAGGLLNTGELFF.

The rearrangement uses TRBV6-6 and TRBJ1-2, with D unclear. CDR3 length: 12 residues. With 4 bases removed from V and 5 bases from J, the gap between germline ends came to 8 bases. Germline V gene sequence: CDR1 MNHNY, CDR2 SVGAGI (reference sequence). Here the CDR3 reads CASSSDKYGYTF. For the CDR3, the DNA is TGTGCCAGCAGTTCCGACAAGTATGGCTACACCTTC.

The V gene is TRBV7-6, the J gene TRBJ2-3; D is possibly TRBD2 (6 bases). The germline CDR1 and CDR2 sequences are SGHVS and FNYEAQ. Trimming took 5 bases from V and 1 from J, leaving 13 bases between them. The CDR3 is 15 residues long. This CDR3 is CASSLYSGGTDTQYF. The CDR3 bases are TGTGCCAGCAGCCTCTATAGCGGAGGCACAGATACGCAGTATTTT. Variable domain in full (rest from reference TRBV7-6 and TRBJ2-3): GAGVSQSPRYKVTKRGQDVALRCDPISGHVSLYWYRQALGQGPEFLTYFNYEAQQDKSGLPNDRFSAERPEGSISTLTIQRTEQRDSAMYRCASSLYSGGTDTQYFGPGTRLTVL.

The chain employs TRBV6-1 and TRBJ1-6, with 9 bases fitting TRBD1. Germline CDR1 and CDR2: MNHNS and SASEGT. The CDR3 consists of 13 residues. V was pared by 5 bases and J by 8 bases, with 1 base of the junction left unmatched. CDR3 sequence: CASSRDRDSPLHF. In nucleotides, the CDR3 is TGTGCCAGCAGTCGGGACAGGGATTCACCCCTCCACTTT.